Listed below are T cell receptor beta chains from one sample, sequenced in a study of cytomegalovirus exposure and HLA in healthy donors. The repertoire was sequenced with immunoSEQ multiplex PCR; TCRdb's copy has only in-frame clones and lacks some. The sample gives 90,000 to 95,000 clones, about 77% of which show up once; around 4.4% is in the top ten. Input material: PBMCs. Receptors were obtained from a male donor in good health and CMV-seropositive. The CDR3 runs from the conserved cysteine through the conserved F or W. The D gene is left open where the match is weak. Rows give clone size only sometimes, using once, few, many, or a class for an expanded clone.

d_call,j_call,v_call,clone_size,cdr3_aa,cdr3_nt
TRBD2,TRBJ2-1,TRBV6-1,few,CASSTSGGEQFF,TGTGCCAGCAGTACTAGCGGGGGAGAGCAGTTCTTC
TRBD1,TRBJ1-3,TRBV15,NA,CATSRDSIERFRQGLGNTIYF,TGTGCCACCAGCAGAGACTCTATTGAACGATTTAGACAGGGGTTGGGAAACACCATATATTTT
NA,TRBJ1-1,TRBV7-3,NA,CASSLKPTSPEAFF,TGTGCCAGCAGCTTAAAGCCAACCTCCCCTGAAGCTTTCTTT
NA,TRBJ1-1,TRBV6-5,few,CASSYGQNTEAFF,TGTGCCAGCAGTTATGGGCAGAACACTGAAGCTTTCTTT
TRBD2,TRBJ2-3,TRBV28,NA,CASSLLGSGLAGPDTQYF,TGTGCCAGCAGTTTATTAGGGTCGGGACTAGCGGGGCCAGATACGCAGTATTTT
TRBD1,TRBJ2-5,TRBV11-3,NA,CASSRGQNLQETQYF,TGTGCCAGCAGCCGGGGACAGAACTTGCAAGAGACCCAGTACTTC
TRBD1,TRBJ2-5,TRBV2,NA,CASRGQGETQYF,TGTGCCAGCAGGGGACAGGGTGAGACCCAGTACTTC
NA,TRBJ1-5,TRBV5-6,few,CASSRASGDQPQHF,TGTGCCAGCAGCCGAGCTTCGGGAGATCAGCCCCAGCATTTT
NA,TRBJ2-7,TRBV4-1,NA,CASSQVDLGLAYGEQYF,TGCGCCAGCAGCCAAGTTGACCTTGGGCTAGCGTACGGCGAGCAGTACTTC
NA,TRBJ2-7,TRBV29-1,NA,CSVEGDLGGYEQYF,TGCAGCGTTGAAGGGGACCTCGGGGGCTACGAGCAGTACTTC
NA,TRBJ2-2,TRBV5-1,few,CASSLAVELFF,TGCGCCAGCAGCTTGGCGGTGGAGCTGTTTTTT
NA,TRBJ1-2,TRBV6-1,once,CASRKWGSLYGYTF,TGTGCCAGCAGGAAATGGGGCAGCCTCTATGGCTACACCTTC
TRBD2,TRBJ2-5,TRBV7-6,NA,CASSPTRLARETQYF,TGTGCCAGCAGCCCGACCCGACTAGCTAGGGAGACCCAGTACTTC
TRBD1,TRBJ1-2,TRBV23-1,NA,CASRREGAAQNGYTF,TGCGCCAGCAGGAGAGAGGGGGCAGCACAGAATGGCTACACCTTC
NA,TRBJ1-1,TRBV12-5,NA,CASGLATGPMNTEAFF,TGTGCTAGTGGTTTGGCAACAGGGCCCATGAACACTGAAGCTTTCTTT
TRBD2,TRBJ2-5,TRBV5-1,NA,CASSPSGGAGETQYF,TGCGCCAGCAGCCCTAGCGGGGGGGCGGGAGAGACCCAGTACTTC
NA,TRBJ1-1,TRBV5-4,NA,CASSLPGRVNTEAFF,TGTGCCAGCAGCTTGCCCGGCAGGGTGAACACTGAAGCTTTCTTT
NA,TRBJ1-1,TRBV27,NA,CASSTKNTEAFF,TGTGCCAGCAGTACAAAGAACACTGAAGCTTTCTTT